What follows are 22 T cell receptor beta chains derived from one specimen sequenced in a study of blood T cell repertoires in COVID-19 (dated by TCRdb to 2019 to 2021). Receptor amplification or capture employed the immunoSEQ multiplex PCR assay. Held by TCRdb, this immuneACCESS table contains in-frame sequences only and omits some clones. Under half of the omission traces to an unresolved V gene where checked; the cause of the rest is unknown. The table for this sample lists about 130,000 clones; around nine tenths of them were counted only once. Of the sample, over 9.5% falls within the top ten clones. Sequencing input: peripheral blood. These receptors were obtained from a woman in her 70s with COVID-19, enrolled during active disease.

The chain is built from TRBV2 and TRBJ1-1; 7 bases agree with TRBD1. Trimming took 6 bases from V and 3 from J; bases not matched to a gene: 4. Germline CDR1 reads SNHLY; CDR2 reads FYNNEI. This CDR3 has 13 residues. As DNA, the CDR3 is TGTGCCAGCAGCGTCAGGGGGGACACTGAAGCTTTCTTT. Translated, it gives CASSVRGDTEAFF. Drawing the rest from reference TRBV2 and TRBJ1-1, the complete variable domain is EPEVTQTPSHQVTQMGQEVILRCVPISNHLYFYWYRQILGQKVEFLVSFYNNEISEKSEIFDDQFSVERPDGSNFTLKIRSTKLEDSAMYFCASSVRGDTEAFFGQGTRLTVV.

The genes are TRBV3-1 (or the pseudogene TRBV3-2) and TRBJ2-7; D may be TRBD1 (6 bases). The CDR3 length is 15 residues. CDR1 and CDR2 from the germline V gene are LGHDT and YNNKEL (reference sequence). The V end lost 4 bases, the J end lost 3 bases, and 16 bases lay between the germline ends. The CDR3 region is CASSPDRTWDYEQYF. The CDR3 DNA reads TGTGCCAGCAGCCCCGACAGGACCTGGGACTACGAGCAGTACTTC.

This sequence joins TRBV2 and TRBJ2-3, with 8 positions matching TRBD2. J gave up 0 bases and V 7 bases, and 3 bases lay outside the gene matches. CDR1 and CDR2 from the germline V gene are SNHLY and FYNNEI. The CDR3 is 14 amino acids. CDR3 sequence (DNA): TGTGCCAGCACCGGGACTAGTAGCACAGATACGCAGTATTTT. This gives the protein CASTGTSSTDTQYF. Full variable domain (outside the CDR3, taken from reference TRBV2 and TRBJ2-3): EPEVTQTPSHQVTQMGQEVILRCVPISNHLYFYWYRQILGQKVEFLVSFYNNEISEKSEIFDDQFSVERPDGSNFTLKIRSTKLEDSAMYFCASTGTSSTDTQYFGPGTRLTVL.

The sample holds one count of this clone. This CDR3 reads CASSSWGGRETQYF. The CDR3 DNA sequence: TGCGCCAGCAGCTCGTGGGGGGGCAGAGAGACCCAGTACTTC. V and J are TRBV5-1 and TRBJ2-5, with D possibly being TRBD2 (7 bases). The CDR3 has 14 residues. V was clipped by 3 bases and J by 4 bases, with 13 bases between them. Germline V gene data show CDR1 as SGHRS and CDR2 as YFSETQ.

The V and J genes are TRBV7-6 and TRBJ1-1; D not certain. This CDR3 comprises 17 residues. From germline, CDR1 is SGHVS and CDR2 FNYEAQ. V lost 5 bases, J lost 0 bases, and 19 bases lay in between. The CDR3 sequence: CASSQTQHHMMNTEAFF. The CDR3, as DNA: TGTGCCAGCAGCCAAACGCAACACCACATGATGAACACTGAAGCTTTCTTT.

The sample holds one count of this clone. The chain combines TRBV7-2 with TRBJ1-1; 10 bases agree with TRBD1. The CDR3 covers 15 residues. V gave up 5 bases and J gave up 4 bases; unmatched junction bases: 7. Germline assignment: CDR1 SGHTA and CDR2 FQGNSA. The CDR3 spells CASSRQGADATEAFF. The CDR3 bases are TGTGCCAGCAGCAGACAGGGGGCAGATGCCACTGAAGCTTTCTTT.

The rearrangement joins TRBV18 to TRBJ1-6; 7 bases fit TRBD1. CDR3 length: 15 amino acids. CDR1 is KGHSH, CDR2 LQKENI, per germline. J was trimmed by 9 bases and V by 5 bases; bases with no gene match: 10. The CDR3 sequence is CASSADRVRGSPLHF. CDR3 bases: TGTGCCAGCTCAGCCGACAGGGTGAGGGGTTCACCCCTCCACTTT.

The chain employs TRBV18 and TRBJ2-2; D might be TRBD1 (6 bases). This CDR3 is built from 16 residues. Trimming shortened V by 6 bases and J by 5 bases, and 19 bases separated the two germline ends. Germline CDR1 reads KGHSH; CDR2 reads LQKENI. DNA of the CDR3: TGTGCCAGCTCGCCTATGGGGGCGCGAGGGACCGGGGAGCTGTTTTTT. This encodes CASSPMGARGTGELFF.

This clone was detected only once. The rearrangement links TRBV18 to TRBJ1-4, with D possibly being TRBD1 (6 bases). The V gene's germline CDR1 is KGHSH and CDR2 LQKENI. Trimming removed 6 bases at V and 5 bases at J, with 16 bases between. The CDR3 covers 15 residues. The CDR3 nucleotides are TGTGCCAGCTCCCTAGCGGACAGTGGGAATGAAAAACTGTTTTTT. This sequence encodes CASSLADSGNEKLFF.

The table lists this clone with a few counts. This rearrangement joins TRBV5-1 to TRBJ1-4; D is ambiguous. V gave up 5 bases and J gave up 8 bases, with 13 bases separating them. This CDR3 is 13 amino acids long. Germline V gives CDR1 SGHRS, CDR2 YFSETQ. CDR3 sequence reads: CASSAGIGEKLFF. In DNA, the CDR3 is TGCGCCAGCAGTGCGGGGATTGGAGAAAAACTGTTTTTT.

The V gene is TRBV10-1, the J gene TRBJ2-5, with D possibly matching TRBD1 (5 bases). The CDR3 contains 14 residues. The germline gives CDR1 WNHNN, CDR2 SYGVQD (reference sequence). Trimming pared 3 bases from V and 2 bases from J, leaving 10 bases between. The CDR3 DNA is TGCGCCAGCAGTGAACGACAGCAGCAAGAGACCCAGTACTTC. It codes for CASSERQQQETQYF.

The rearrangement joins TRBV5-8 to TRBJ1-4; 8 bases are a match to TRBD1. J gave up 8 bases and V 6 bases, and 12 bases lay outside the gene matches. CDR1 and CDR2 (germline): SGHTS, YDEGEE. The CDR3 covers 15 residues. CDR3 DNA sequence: TGTGCCAGCAACCATGGTCAGGGGGCTGGAGAAAAACTGTTTTTT. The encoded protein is CASNHGQGAGEKLFF. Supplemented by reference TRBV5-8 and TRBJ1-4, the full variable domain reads EAGVTQSPTHLIKTRGQQATLRCSPISGHTSVYWYQQALGLGLQFLLWYDEGEERNRGNFPPRFSGRQFPNYSSELNVNALELEDSALYLCASNHGQGAGEKLFFGSGTQLSVL.

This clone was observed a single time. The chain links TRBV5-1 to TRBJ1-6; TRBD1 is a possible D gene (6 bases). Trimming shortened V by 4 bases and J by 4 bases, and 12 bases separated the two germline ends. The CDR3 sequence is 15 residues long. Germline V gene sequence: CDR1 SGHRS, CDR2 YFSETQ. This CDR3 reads CASSRTDDYNSPLHF. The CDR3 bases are TGCGCCAGCAGCAGGACAGATGATTATAATTCACCCCTCCACTTT.

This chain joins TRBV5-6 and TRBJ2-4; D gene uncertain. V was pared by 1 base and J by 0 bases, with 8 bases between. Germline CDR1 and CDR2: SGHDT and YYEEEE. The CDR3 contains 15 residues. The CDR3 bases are TGTGCCAGCAGCTTGCCCTCTTTAGCCAAAAACATTCAGTACTTC. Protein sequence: CASSLPSLAKNIQYF.

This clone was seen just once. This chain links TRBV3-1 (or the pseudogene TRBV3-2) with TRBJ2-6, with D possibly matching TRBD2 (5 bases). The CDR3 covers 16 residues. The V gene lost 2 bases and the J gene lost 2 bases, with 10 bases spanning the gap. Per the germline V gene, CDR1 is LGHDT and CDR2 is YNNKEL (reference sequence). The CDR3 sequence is CASSQFVGTGANVLTF. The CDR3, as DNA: TGTGCCAGCAGCCAATTTGTCGGGACTGGGGCCAACGTCCTGACTTTC.

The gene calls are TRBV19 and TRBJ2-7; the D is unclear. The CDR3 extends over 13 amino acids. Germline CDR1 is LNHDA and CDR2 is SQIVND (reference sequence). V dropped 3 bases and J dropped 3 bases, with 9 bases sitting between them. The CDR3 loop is CASSMKRGYEQYF. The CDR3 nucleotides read TGTGCCAGTAGTATGAAACGAGGCTACGAGCAGTACTTC.

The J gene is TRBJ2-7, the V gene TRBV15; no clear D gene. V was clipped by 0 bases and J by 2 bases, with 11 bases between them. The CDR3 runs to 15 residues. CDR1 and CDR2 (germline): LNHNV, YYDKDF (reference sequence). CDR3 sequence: CATSRDPNKAYEQYF. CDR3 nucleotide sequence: TGTGCCACCAGCAGAGATCCGAACAAAGCCTACGAGCAGTACTTC.

The CDR3 loop is CASSLFGGLDTIYF. In DNA, the CDR3 is TGTGCCAGCAGCTTATTTGGAGGGTTGGACACCATATATTTT. This chain joins TRBV11-2 and TRBJ1-3; D uncertain. CDR1 and CDR2 from the germline V gene are SGHAT and FQNNGV. V shed 2 bases and J shed 8 bases, with 13 bases lying between them. This CDR3 comprises 14 residues.

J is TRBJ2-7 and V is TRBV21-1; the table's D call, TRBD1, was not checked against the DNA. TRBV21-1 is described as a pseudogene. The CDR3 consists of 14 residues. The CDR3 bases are TGTGCCAGCAACCCGACAGGGCCTTTTGACGAGCAGTACTTC. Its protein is CASNPTGPFDEQYF.

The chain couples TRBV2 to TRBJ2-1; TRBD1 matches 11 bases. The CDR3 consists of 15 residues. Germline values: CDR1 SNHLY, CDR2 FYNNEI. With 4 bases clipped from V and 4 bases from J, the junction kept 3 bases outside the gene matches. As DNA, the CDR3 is TGTGCCAGCAGTGGGGACAGGGGGATTTACAATGAGCAGTTCTTC. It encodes CASSGDRGIYNEQFF.

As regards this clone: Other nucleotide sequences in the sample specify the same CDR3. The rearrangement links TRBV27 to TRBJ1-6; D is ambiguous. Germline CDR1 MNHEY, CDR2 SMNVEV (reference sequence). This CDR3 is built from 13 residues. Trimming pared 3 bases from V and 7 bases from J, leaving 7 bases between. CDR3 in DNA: TGTGCCAGCAGTTTTGGAGGGAATTCACCCCTCCACTTT. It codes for CASSFGGNSPLHF.

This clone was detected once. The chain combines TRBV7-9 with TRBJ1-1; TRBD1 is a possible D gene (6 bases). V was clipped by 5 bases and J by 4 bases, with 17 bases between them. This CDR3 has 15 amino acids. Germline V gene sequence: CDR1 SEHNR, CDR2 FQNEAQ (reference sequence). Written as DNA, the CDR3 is TGTGCCAGCAGCCGGGAAACTACAGGGTCCACTGAAGCTTTCTTT. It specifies CASSRETTGSTEAFF.